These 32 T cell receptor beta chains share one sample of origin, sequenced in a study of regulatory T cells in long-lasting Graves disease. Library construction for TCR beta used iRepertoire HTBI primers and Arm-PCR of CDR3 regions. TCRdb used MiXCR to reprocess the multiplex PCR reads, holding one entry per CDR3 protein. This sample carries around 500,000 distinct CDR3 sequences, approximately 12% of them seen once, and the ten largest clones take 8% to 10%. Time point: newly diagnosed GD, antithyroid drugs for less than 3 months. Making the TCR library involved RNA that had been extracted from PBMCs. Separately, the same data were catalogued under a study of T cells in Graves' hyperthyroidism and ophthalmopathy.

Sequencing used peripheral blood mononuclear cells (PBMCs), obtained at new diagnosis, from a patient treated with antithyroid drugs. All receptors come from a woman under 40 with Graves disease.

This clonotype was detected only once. CDR3 protein: CASRARGSNQPQHF. DNA for the CDR3: TGTGCCAGCAGGGCACGGGGGTCCAATCAGCCCCAGCATTTT. V gene TRBV27 combines with J gene TRBJ1-5, with D possibly being TRBD1 (5 bases). The V end was cut by 6 bases, the J end by 3 bases, with 12 bases between. The CDR3 extends over 14 amino acids. CDR1 is MNHEY, CDR2 SMNVEV, per germline (reference sequence).

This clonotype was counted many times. CDR3 nucleotide sequence: TGTGCCAGCAGCTTAAGTGGGGGCCTCGAGCAGTACTTC. As protein: CASSLSGGLEQYF. V and J are TRBV7-3 and TRBJ2-7; the D gene is possibly TRBD1 (6 bases). Germline CDR1 SGHTA, CDR2 FQGTGA. V lost 1 base and J lost 6, with 10 bases in between. The CDR3 spans 13 residues.

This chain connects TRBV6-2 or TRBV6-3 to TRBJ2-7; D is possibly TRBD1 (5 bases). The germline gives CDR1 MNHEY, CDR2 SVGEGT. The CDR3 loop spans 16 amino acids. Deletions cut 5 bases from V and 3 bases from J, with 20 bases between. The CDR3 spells CASSVSKTAFHYEQYF. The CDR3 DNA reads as TGTGCCAGCAGTGTGTCTAAGACAGCTTTCCACTACGAGCAGTACTTC.

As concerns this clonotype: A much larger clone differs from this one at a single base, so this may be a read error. The CDR3 bases are TGTGCCACCAGTGATTTCCACAATGAGCAGTTCTTC. It yields the protein CATSDFHNEQFF. This rearrangement joins TRBV24-1 to TRBJ2-1; D is unclear. Trimming cost V 1 base and J 5 bases, with 2 bases left between them. The CDR3 consists of 12 residues. Germline V gene data show CDR1 as KGHDR and CDR2 as SFDVKD.

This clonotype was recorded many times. CDR3 nucleotides: TGTGCCATCAGTGACCCCGGGACAGGGGGCCTAGATACGCAGTATTTT. Translating it yields CAISDPGTGGLDTQYF. The V gene is TRBV10-3, the J gene TRBJ2-3; 12 positions match TRBD1. The CDR3 is 16 amino acids. After removal of 3 bases from V and 5 bases from J, the junction contained 6 bases not matched to a gene. Germline CDR1 ENHRY, CDR2 SYGVKD.

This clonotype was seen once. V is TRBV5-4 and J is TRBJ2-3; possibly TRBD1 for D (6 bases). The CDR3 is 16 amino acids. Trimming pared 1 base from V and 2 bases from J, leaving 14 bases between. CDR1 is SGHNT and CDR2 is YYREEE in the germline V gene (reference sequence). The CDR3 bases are TGTGCCAGCAGCTTGACCAGGGGCTCGAACACAGATACGCAGTATTTT. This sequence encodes CASSLTRGSNTDTQYF.

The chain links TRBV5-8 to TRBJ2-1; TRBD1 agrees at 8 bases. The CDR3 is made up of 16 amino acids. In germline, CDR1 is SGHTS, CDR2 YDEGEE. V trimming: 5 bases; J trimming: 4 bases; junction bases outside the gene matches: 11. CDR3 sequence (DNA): TGTGCCAGCAGTCAACCCGACAGGGGCGTGTACAATGAGCAGTTCTTC. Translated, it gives CASSQPDRGVYNEQFF.

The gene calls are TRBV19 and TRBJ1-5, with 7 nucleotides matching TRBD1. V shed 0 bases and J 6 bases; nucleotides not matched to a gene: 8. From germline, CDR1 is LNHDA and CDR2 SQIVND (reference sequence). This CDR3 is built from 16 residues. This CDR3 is CASSIEGQVPTQPQHF. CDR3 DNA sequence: TGTGCCAGTAGTATAGAAGGACAGGTGCCTACTCAGCCCCAGCATTTT.

CDR3 in DNA: TGTGCCAGCAGCTTGGGGCCTATTACTAGCGGGAGTCTTGCTGAGCAGTTCTTC. It translates to CASSLGPITSGSLAEQFF. The gene calls are TRBV7-8 and TRBJ2-1; the match to TRBD2 covers 11 bases. This CDR3 has 18 amino acids. The germline gives CDR1 SGHVS, CDR2 FQNEAQ. V was clipped by 3 bases and J by 9 bases; unmatched bases: 16.

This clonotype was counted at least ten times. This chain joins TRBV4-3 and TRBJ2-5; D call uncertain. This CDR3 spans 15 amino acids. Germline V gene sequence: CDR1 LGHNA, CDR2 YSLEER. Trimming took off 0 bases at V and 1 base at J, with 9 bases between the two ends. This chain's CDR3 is CASSQDLELQETQYF. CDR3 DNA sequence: TGCGCCAGCAGCCAAGATCTGGAGCTCCAAGAGACCCAGTACTTC.

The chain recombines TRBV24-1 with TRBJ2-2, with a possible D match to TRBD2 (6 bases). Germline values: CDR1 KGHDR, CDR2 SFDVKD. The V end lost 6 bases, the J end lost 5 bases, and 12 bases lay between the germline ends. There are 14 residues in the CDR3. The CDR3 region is CATSRLGGTGELFF. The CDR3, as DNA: TGTGCCACCAGTCGACTGGGGGGAACCGGGGAGCTGTTTTTT.

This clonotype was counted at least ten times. The CDR3 sequence: CAWSWTGGGGYTF. The CDR3 DNA reads TGTGCCTGGAGTTGGACAGGGGGCGGTGGCTACACCTTC. The rearrangement uses TRBV30 and TRBJ1-2; 11 nucleotides match TRBD1. The trim removed 2 bases at V and 7 bases at J, leaving 3 bases unmatched. The germline gives CDR1 GTSNPN, CDR2 SVGIG (reference sequence). CDR3 length: 13 amino acids. Based on the CDR3 plus reference TRBV30 and TRBJ1-2, the full variable domain is SQTIHQWPATLVQPVGSPLSLECTVEGTSNPNLYWYRQAAGRGLQLLFYSVGIGQISSEVPQNLSASRPQDRQFILSSKKLLLSDSGFYLCAWSWTGGGGYTFGSGTRLTVV.

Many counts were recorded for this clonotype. The CDR3 DNA reads TGCAGTGCCAAAGCTTGGGACGGCGAGCAGTACTTC. Residues: CSAKAWDGEQYF. This chain connects TRBV20-1 to TRBJ2-7; D might be TRBD1 or TRBD2, each matching 5 bases. Germline loops: CDR1 DFQATT, CDR2 SNEGSKA (reference sequence). The CDR3 covers 12 residues. Trimming cost V 6 bases and J 6 bases, with 15 bases left between them.

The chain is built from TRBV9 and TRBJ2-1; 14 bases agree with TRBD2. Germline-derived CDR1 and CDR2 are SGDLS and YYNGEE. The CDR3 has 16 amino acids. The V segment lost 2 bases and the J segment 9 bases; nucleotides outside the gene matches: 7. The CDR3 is CASSVTGTSGSVEQFF. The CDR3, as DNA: TGTGCCAGCAGCGTGACCGGGACTAGCGGGAGTGTTGAGCAGTTCTTC.

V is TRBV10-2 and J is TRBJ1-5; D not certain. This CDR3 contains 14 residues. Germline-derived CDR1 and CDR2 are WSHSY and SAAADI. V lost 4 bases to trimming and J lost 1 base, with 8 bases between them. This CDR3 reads CASSGTVSNQPQHF. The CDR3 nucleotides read TGCGCCAGCAGTGGGACGGTAAGCAATCAGCCCCAGCATTTT.

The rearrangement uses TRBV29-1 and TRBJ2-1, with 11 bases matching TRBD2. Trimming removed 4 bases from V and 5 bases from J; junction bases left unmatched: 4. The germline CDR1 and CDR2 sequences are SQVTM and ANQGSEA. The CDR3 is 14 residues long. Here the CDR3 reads CSVGGTSGHNEQFF. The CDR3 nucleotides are TGCAGCGTTGGCGGGACTAGCGGACACAATGAGCAGTTCTTC.

CDR3 amino acids: CASSLSREVVDEQFF. Written as DNA, the CDR3 is TGTGCCAGCTCACTTAGCAGGGAGGTAGTTGATGAGCAGTTCTTC. The chain combines TRBV18 with TRBJ2-1, with D perhaps TRBD2 (6 bases). This CDR3 has 15 amino acids. Trimming left V 4 bases short and J 8 bases short, with 18 bases between. From germline, CDR1 is KGHSH and CDR2 LQKENI.

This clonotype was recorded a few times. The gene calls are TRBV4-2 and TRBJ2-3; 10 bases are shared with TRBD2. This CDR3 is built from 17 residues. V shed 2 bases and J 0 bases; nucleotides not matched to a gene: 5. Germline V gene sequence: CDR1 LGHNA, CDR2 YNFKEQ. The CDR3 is CASSQTTSGTSTDTQYF. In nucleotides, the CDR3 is TGTGCCAGCAGCCAAACCACTAGCGGGACTAGCACAGATACGCAGTATTTT.

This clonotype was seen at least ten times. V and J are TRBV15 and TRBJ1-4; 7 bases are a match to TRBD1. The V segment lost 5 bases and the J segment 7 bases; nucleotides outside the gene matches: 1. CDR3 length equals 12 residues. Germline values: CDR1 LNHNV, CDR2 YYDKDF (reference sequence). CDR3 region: CATSGDSEKLFF. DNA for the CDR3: TGTGCCACCAGCGGGGACAGTGAAAAACTGTTTTTT.

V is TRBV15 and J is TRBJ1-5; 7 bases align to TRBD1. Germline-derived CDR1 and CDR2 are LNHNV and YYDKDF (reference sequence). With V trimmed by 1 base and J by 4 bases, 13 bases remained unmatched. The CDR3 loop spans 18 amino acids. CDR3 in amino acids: CATSRAVIGGLPNQPQHF. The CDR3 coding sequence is TGTGCCACCAGCAGAGCGGTAATAGGGGGCCTACCTAATCAGCCCCAGCATTTT.

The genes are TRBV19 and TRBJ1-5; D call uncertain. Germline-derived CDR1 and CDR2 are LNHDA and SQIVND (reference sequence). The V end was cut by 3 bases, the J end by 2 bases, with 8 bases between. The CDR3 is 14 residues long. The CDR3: CASSMNSGNQPQHF. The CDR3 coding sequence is TGTGCCAGTAGTATGAATAGCGGCAATCAGCCCCAGCATTTT.

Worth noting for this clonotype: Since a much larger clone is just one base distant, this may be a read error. The CDR3 DNA is TGTGGCTGGAGTGTGGGGAATAGCAATCAGCCCCAGCATTTT. Translated: CGWSVGNSNQPQHF. The rearrangement uses TRBV30 and TRBJ1-5; D is uncertain. CDR1 is GTSNPN, CDR2 SVGIG, per germline (reference sequence). This CDR3 has 14 residues. Supplemented by reference TRBV30 and TRBJ1-5, the full variable domain reads SQTIHQWPATLVQPVGSPLSLECTVEGTSNPNLYWYRQAAGRGLQLLFYSVGIGQISSEVPQNLSASRPQDRQFILSSKKLLLSDSGFYLCGWSVGNSNQPQHFGDGTRLSIL.

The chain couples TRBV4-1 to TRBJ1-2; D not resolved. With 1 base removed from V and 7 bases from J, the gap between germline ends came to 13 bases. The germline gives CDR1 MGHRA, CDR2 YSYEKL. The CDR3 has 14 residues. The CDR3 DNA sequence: TGCGCCAGCAGCCAAGTAGGCCGATTGAGTGGCTACACCTTC. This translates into CASSQVGRLSGYTF.

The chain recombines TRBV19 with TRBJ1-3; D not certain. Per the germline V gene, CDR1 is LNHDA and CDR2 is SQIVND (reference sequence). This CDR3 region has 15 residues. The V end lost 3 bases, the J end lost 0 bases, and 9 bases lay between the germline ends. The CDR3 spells CASSMGSSSGNTIYF. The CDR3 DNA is TGTGCCAGTAGTATGGGATCGAGCTCTGGAAACACCATATATTTT. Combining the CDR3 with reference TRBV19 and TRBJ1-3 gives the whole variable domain DGGITQSPKYLFRKEGQNVTLSCEQNLNHDAMYWYRQDPGQGLRLIYYSQIVNDFQKGDIAEGYSVSREKKESFPLTVTSAQKNPTAFYLCASSMGSSSGNTIYFGEGSWLTVV.

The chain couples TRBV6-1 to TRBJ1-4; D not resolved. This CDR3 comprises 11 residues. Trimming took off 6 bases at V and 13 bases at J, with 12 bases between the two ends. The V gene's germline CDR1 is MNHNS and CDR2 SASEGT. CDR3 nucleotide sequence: TGTGCCAGCAGCTTGGGCCTTCCACTGTTTTTT. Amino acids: CASSLGLPLFF.

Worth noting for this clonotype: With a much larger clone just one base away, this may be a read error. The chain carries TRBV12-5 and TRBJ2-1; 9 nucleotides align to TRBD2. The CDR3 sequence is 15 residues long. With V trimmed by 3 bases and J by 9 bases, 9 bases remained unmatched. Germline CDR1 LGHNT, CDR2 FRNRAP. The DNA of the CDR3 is TGTGCTAGTGGTTTAGATAGCGGGAGATGGAGTGAGCAGTTCTTC. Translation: CASGLDSGRWSEQFF.

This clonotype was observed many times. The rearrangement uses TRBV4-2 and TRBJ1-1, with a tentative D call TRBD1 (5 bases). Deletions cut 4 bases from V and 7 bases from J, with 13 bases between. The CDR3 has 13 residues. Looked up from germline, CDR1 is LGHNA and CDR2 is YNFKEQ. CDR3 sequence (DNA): TGTGCCAGCAGCCCACGGGACGGGGGTGAAGCTTTCTTT. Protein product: CASSPRDGGEAFF.

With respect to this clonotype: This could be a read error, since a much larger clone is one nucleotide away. This CDR3 is CAWAKWRGYSPLHF. DNA of the CDR3: TGTGCCTGGGCGAAGTGGAGAGGGTATTCACCCCTCCACTTT. V gene TRBV30 combines with J gene TRBJ1-6; D ambiguous. Germline values: CDR1 GTSNPN, CDR2 SVGIG (reference sequence). The CDR3 totals 14 residues. Trimming left V 5 bases short and J 8 bases short, with 16 bases between.

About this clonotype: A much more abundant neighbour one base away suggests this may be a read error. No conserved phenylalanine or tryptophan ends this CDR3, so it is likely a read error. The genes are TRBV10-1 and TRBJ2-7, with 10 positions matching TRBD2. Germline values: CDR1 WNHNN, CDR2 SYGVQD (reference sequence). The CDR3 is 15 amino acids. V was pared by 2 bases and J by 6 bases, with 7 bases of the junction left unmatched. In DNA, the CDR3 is TGCGCCAGCAGTGAGCTAACTAGCGGGATAGGCGAGCAGTACCTC. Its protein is CASSELTSGIGEQYL.

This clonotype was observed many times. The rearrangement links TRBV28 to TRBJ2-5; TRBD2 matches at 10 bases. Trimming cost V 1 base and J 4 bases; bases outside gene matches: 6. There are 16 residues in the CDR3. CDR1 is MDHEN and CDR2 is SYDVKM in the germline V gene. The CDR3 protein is CASSLSLAGVRETQYF. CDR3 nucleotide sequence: TGTGCCAGCAGTTTATCCCTAGCGGGAGTCAGAGAGACCCAGTACTTC.

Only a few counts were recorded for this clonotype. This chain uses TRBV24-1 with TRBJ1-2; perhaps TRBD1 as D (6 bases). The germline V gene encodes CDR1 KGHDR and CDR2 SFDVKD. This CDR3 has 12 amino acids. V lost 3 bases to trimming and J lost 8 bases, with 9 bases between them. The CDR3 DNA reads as TGTGCCACCAGTGATACAGGGTCCGGCTACACCTTC. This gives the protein CATSDTGSGYTF.

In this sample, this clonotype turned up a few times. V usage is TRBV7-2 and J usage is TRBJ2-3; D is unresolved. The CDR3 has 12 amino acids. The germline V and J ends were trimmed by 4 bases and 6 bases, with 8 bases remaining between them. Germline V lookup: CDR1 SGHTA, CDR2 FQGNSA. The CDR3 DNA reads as TGTGCCAGCAGCTCGTATAGGGATACGCAGTATTTT. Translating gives CASSSYRDTQYF.